These T cell receptor beta chains were read from a single sample in a study of blood T cell repertoires in COVID-19. Libraries were prepared by immunoSEQ multiplex PCR; TCRdb keeps only in-frame clonotypes and omits some of them. The sample has approximately 220,000 clones, about 80% seen once; the top ten hold 3%. The specimen sequenced was peripheral blood. These receptors all come from a woman aged 25-40 years who had recovered from COVID-19. Both conserved end residues are part of each CDR3. The D gene is left open where the match is weak. The size field is filled for only some rows; it gives once, few, many or a size class.

abundance,d_gene,v_gene,j_gene,CDR3aa,CDR3nt
.,.,TRBV9,TRBJ1-3,CASSVELGNTIYF,TGTGCCAGCAGCGTAGAACTTGGAAACACCATATATTTT
.,.,TRBV18,TRBJ2-1,CASSPSKADSSYNEQFF,TGTGCCAGCTCACCGTCCAAAGCGGATAGCTCCTACAATGAGCAGTTCTTC
.,TRBD1,TRBV9,TRBJ2-7,CASSVGGTGSYEQYF,TGTGCCAGCAGCGTAGGGGGGACAGGTTCCTACGAGCAGTACTTC
few,.,TRBV7-9,TRBJ1-2,CASSKDTIGGYTF,TGTGCCAGCAGCAAGGACACAATCGGGGGCTACACCTTC
.,.,TRBV6-5,TRBJ2-7,CASSLKRAGVEQYF,TGTGCCAGCAGTTTGAAACGGGCGGGCGTCGAGCAGTACTTC
.,.,TRBV27,TRBJ2-4,CASKPSTGRLAKNIQYF,TGTGCCAGCAAGCCAAGCACAGGGCGTCTAGCCAAAAACATTCAGTACTTC
.,TRBD1,TRBV11-2,TRBJ2-4,CASSLGDRINIQYF,TGTGCCAGCAGCTTAGGGGACAGGATAAACATTCAGTACTTC
.,TRBD1,TRBV2,TRBJ1-2,CASSESRGQDGYTF,TGTGCCAGCAGTGAAAGTAGGGGGCAAGATGGCTACACCTTC
.,.,TRBV10-3,TRBJ1-5,CAISPGQSNQPQHF,TGTGCCATCTCCCCTGGACAGAGCAATCAGCCCCAGCATTTT
few,.,TRBV7-8,TRBJ1-4,CASSFADRGGEKLFF,TGTGCCAGCAGCTTCGCCGACAGAGGAGGGGAAAAACTGTTTTTT
.,.,TRBV15,TRBJ2-2,CATSRQDFYTGELFF,TGTGCCACCAGCAGACAGGATTTTTACACCGGGGAGCTGTTTTTT
.,.,TRBV7-8,TRBJ1-4,CASSQAGQSANEKLFF,TGTGCCAGCAGCCAAGCTGGACAGTCGGCTAATGAAAAACTGTTTTTT
.,.,TRBV30,TRBJ2-6,CAWSLVPLGANVLTF,TGTGCCTGGAGTTTAGTACCGCTAGGGGCCAACGTCCTGACTTTC
.,.,TRBV27,TRBJ2-7,CASSLTSAISRDSTYEQYF,TGTGCCAGCAGTTTAACCTCAGCCATAAGCCGGGACTCCACCTACGAGCAGTACTTC
.,TRBD2,TRBV24-1,TRBJ2-3,CATSEWGLAGGRNTQYF,TGTGCCACCAGTGAATGGGGGCTAGCGGGAGGGCGGAATACGCAGTATTTT
.,.,TRBV9,TRBJ2-3,CASSGTRAPDTQYF,TGTGCCAGCAGCGGGACCAGGGCCCCAGATACGCAGTATTTT
.,.,TRBV2,TRBJ2-5,CASSEWRSRGETQYF,TGTGCCAGCAGTGAATGGCGGTCCAGGGGAGAGACCCAGTACTTC